The 28 T cell receptor beta chains below were found in one sample sequenced in a study of radiation and T cells in renal cell carcinoma. The sample's time point: blood 4 weeks post-SBRT, at nephrectomy. Treatment specified: 15 Gy SBRT to primary tumor, nephrectomy 4 weeks later. Libraries were prepared by immunoSEQ multiplex PCR; TCRdb keeps only in-frame clonotypes and omits some of them. The data contain around 64,000 clones, 60% to 85% of them singletons. The sample was blood, taken from a patient whose treatment included radiotherapy and nephrectomy. These receptors came from a man between 60 and 75 years old with renal cell carcinoma.

This chain links TRBV14 with TRBJ2-3; 7 bases match TRBD1. This CDR3 region has 14 residues. Germline V gene data show CDR1 as SGHDN and CDR2 as FVKESK. The ends lost 4 bases at V and 5 bases at J; junction bases unmatched: 6. The chain's CDR3 is CASSLHRQGDTQYF. CDR3 coding DNA: TGTGCCAGCAGCCTCCATCGACAGGGAGATACGCAGTATTTT.

This sequence joins TRBV6-1 and TRBJ2-3; the D gene could be TRBD1 or TRBD2 (5 bases each). From germline, CDR1 is MNHNS and CDR2 SASEGT. The germline V and J ends were trimmed by 3 bases and 10 bases, with 11 bases remaining between them. This CDR3 is 12 amino acids long. Here the CDR3 DNA reads TGTGCCAGCAGTGACCGGGGCCGAGCGCAGTATTTT. Translation gives CASSDRGRAQYF.

The gene calls are TRBV9 and TRBJ1-3; possible D gene TRBD1, 5 bases. Trimming left V 4 bases short and J 0 bases short, with 11 bases between. Germline loops: CDR1 SGDLS, CDR2 YYNGEE. CDR3 length equals 15 residues. This CDR3 reads CASSPAGDSGNTIYF. The CDR3 DNA reads as TGTGCCAGCAGCCCGGCGGGGGACTCTGGAAACACCATATATTTT.

V and J are TRBV6-5 and TRBJ2-5, with a tentative D call TRBD1 (6 bases). CDR1 is MNHEY and CDR2 is SVGAGI in the germline V gene. Trimming took off 0 bases at V and 1 base at J, with 12 bases between the two ends. The CDR3 is 16 amino acids. The CDR3 protein is CASSYSEDRRQETQYF. In DNA, the CDR3 is TGTGCCAGCAGTTACTCGGAGGACAGACGCCAAGAGACCCAGTACTTC.

As DNA, the CDR3 is TGTGCCAGCAGTCTCGCTGTCACTGAAGCTTTCTTT. As protein: CASSLAVTEAFF. The genes are TRBV7-2 and TRBJ1-1; no clear D gene. V was shortened by 6 bases and J by 4 bases, with 9 bases between the two germline ends. Per germline, CDR1 SGHTA and CDR2 FQGNSA. This CDR3 comprises 12 residues.

The chain is built from TRBV28 and TRBJ2-2; the D is unclear. V gave up 2 bases and J gave up 5 bases, with 12 bases separating them. Germline V lookup: CDR1 MDHEN, CDR2 SYDVKM. The CDR3 spans 15 residues. The CDR3 protein is CASSLILSGTGELFF. CDR3 bases: TGTGCCAGCAGTTTAATCTTGAGTGGGACCGGGGAGCTGTTTTTT.

The J gene is TRBJ1-4, the V gene TRBV28; weak D call: TRBD1 (5 bases). V lost 7 bases to trimming and J lost 7 bases, with 16 bases between them. Looked up from germline, CDR1 is MDHEN and CDR2 is SYDVKM. CDR3 size: 14 residues. CDR3 in amino acids: CASTTLRGREKLFF. In DNA, the CDR3 is TGTGCCAGCACTACACTTCGGGGACGTGAAAAACTGTTTTTT.

V gene TRBV6-5 combines with J gene TRBJ2-3; tentatively, D is TRBD2 (6 bases). CDR3 length: 16 residues. V was shortened by 2 bases and J by 3 bases, with 15 bases between the two germline ends. Per the germline V gene, CDR1 is MNHEY and CDR2 is SVGAGI. As DNA, the CDR3 is TGTGCCAGCAGTTACACCACGGGAGTGGGGACAGATACGCAGTATTTT. Its translation: CASSYTTGVGTDTQYF.

The chain couples TRBV6-5 to TRBJ1-2, with TRBD1 matching over 11 bases. Trimming cost V 5 bases and J 3 bases; bases outside gene matches: 5. Germline V gives CDR1 MNHEY, CDR2 SVGAGI. The CDR3 runs 15 residues. DNA of the CDR3: TGTGCCAGCAGTCCCCGGACAGGGGGCTACTATGGCTACACCTTC. Residues: CASSPRTGGYYGYTF.

This clone has just a few counts. The chain combines TRBV5-1 with TRBJ1-5; 9 nucleotides line up with TRBD1. The CDR3 spans 14 residues. Germline V CDR1 and CDR2: SGHRS, YFSETQ. V lost 6 bases, J lost 6 bases, and 7 bases stayed unmatched. The CDR3 protein is CASINRGRSQPQHF. In nucleotides, the CDR3 is TGCGCCAGCATAAACAGGGGGCGCAGTCAGCCCCAGCATTTT.

The rearrangement uses TRBV7-6 and TRBJ2-5; D is ambiguous. Between the trimmed V and J ends, which lost 4 bases and 2 bases, there was a span of 8 bases. Looked up from germline, CDR1 is SGHVS and CDR2 is FNYEAQ. The CDR3 has 13 residues. CDR3 loop: CASSWGLQETQYF. The CDR3 DNA follows: TGTGCCAGCAGCTGGGGTCTACAAGAGACCCAGTACTTC.

The rearrangement links TRBV30 to TRBJ1-2, with a tentative D call TRBD1 (5 bases). The CDR3 is 15 amino acids. Germline V gene sequence: CDR1 GTSNPN, CDR2 SVGIG (reference sequence). V lost 0 bases to trimming and J lost 7 bases, with 18 bases between them. DNA of the CDR3: TGTGCCTGGAGTGTACAGCGGCAGGGCCGTCGTGGCTACACCTTC. It codes for CAWSVQRQGRRGYTF.

The chain recombines TRBV5-1 with TRBJ2-6, with 14 bases identical to TRBD2. The V and J ends lost 4 bases and 3 bases, in that order; junction bases with no gene match: 6. CDR3 length: 18 residues. Looked up from germline, CDR1 is SGHRS and CDR2 is YFSETQ. This chain's CDR3 is CASSHLGLAGVGANVLTF. The CDR3 DNA is TGCGCCAGCAGCCACTTGGGACTAGCGGGAGTTGGGGCCAACGTCCTGACTTTC.

The rearrangement uses TRBV5-7 and TRBJ2-5; no firm D call. TRBV5-7 is placed among ORFs of uncertain function. Trimming removed 3 bases at V and 1 base at J, with 16 bases between. CDR3 size: 16 residues. Here the CDR3 reads CASSYRLSARQETQYF. The CDR3 DNA reads as TGTGCCAGCAGCTACCGCTTATCGGCGCGCCAAGAGACCCAGTACTTC.

This chain connects TRBV10-3 to TRBJ2-2; D gene ambiguous. Trimming cost V 0 bases and J 7 bases, with 9 bases left between them. Germline assignment: CDR1 ENHRY and CDR2 SYGVKD. The CDR3 totals 14 residues. The CDR3 DNA reads as TGTGCCATCAGTGAGTCCCCTCAGCTCGGGGAGCTGTTTTTT. Protein sequence: CAISESPQLGELFF.

The V call is TRBV30, the J call TRBJ1-5, with TRBD1 matching 10 bases. CDR1 and CDR2 (germline): GTSNPN, SVGIG (reference sequence). CDR3 length: 16 amino acids. Trimming removed 7 bases from V and 2 bases from J; junction bases left unmatched: 11. CDR3 DNA sequence: TGTGCCTTCTCGACAGGGGGCGGAATCGGCAATCAGCCCCAGCATTTT. This encodes CAFSTGGGIGNQPQHF.

The V gene is TRBV10-2, the J gene TRBJ1-4; D not resolved. The CDR3 consists of 13 residues. Per germline, CDR1 WSHSY and CDR2 SAAADI. Trimming pared 3 bases from V and 11 bases from J, leaving 13 bases between. DNA for the CDR3: TGCGCCAGCAGTGAAAGGACCCAGGAGAAACTGTTTTTT. Amino acid sequence: CASSERTQEKLFF.

The V gene is TRBV29-1, the J gene TRBJ2-5; 11 nucleotides agree with TRBD2. The CDR3 spans 15 residues. The J segment lost 1 base and the V segment lost 4 bases, leaving 5 bases of the junction unmatched. Germline V gene data show CDR1 as SQVTM and CDR2 as ANQGSEA. Here the CDR3 DNA reads TGCAGCGTTGGAGGGACTAGCGGAGCCCAAGAGACCCAGTACTTC. Translating gives CSVGGTSGAQETQYF.

The chain employs TRBV11-2 and TRBJ2-7, with D perhaps TRBD2 (5 bases). The CDR3 extends over 15 amino acids. From germline, CDR1 is SGHAT and CDR2 FQNNGV. Deletions cut 0 bases from V and 5 bases from J, with 14 bases between. CDR3 in amino acids: CASSLDPLRVNEQYV. The CDR3 DNA reads as TGTGCCAGCAGCTTAGATCCTTTGAGGGTCAACGAGCAGTACGTC.

In nucleotides, the CDR3 is TGTGCCAGCAGCTTGACAGGGGGAATTTTGACAGATACGCAGTATTTT. Its translation: CASSLTGGILTDTQYF. V and J are TRBV7-9 and TRBJ2-3; 9 bases map to TRBD1. Unmatched junction bases numbered 7, after V lost 3 bases and J lost 3 bases. This CDR3 has 16 residues. The V gene's germline CDR1 is SEHNR and CDR2 FQNEAQ (reference sequence).

There are a few counts of this clone. The chain is built from TRBV7-7 and TRBJ2-5; 7 bases agree with TRBD2. The CDR3 contains 12 residues. Germline trimming cut 5 bases from V and 4 bases from J; bases unmatched to any gene: 1. Germline-derived CDR1 and CDR2 are SSHAT and FNYEAQ (reference sequence). Written as DNA, the CDR3 is TGTGCCAGCAGCGCTAGCGGAGAGACCCAGTACTTC. It yields the protein CASSASGETQYF.

The DNA for the CDR3 is TGTGCCAGCAGCCCGGGGGCGGACACCCTATCAGAAGCTTTCTTT. Residues: CASSPGADTLSEAFF. J is TRBJ1-1 and V is TRBV5-7; a possible D gene is TRBD1 (6 bases). TRBV5-7 has ORF status, its function being uncertain. Trimming took off 4 bases at V and 8 bases at J, with 21 bases between the two ends. The CDR3 loop spans 15 amino acids.

The genes are TRBV27 and TRBJ1-2; D may be TRBD1 (5 bases). This CDR3 has 14 residues. V was clipped by 5 bases and J by 1 base, with 11 bases between them. Germline CDR1 and CDR2: MNHEY and SMNVEV (reference sequence). CDR3 sequence reads: CASSPGGVNYGYTF. The CDR3 bases are TGTGCCAGCAGTCCCGGGGGTGTTAACTATGGCTACACCTTC.

V is TRBV7-9 and J is TRBJ2-7; TRBD1 matches at 10 bases. The CDR3 runs 16 residues. Germline CDR1 and CDR2: SEHNR and FQNEAQ (reference sequence). The J segment lost 4 bases and the V segment lost 7 bases, leaving 13 bases of the junction unmatched. CDR3 sequence reads: CASIPPGTGVWYEQYF. Written as DNA, the CDR3 is TGTGCCAGCATCCCTCCCGGGACAGGGGTATGGTACGAGCAGTACTTC.

In this sample, this clone turned up a few times. The genes are TRBV7-8 and TRBJ2-6; tentative D call: TRBD2 (5 bases). Germline assignment: CDR1 SGHVS and CDR2 FQNEAQ. The CDR3 spans 18 residues. V lost 2 bases to trimming and J lost 0 bases, with 14 bases between them. CDR3 region: CASSLRAGGFSGANVLTF. DNA for the CDR3: TGTGCCAGCAGCTTACGGGCAGGAGGATTCTCTGGGGCCAACGTCCTGACTTTC.

The CDR3 coding sequence is TGTGCCAGCAGGGCGGGCCAGACCTATGGCTACACCTTC. Translating gives CASRAGQTYGYTF. The rearrangement joins TRBV9 to TRBJ1-2; D not resolved. Trimming left V 5 bases short and J 4 bases short, with 12 bases between. The CDR3 runs 13 residues. From germline, CDR1 is SGDLS and CDR2 YYNGEE.

J is TRBJ2-2 and V is TRBV7-3; D call uncertain. From germline, CDR1 is SGHTA and CDR2 FQGTGA. V was trimmed by 1 base and J by 0 bases, leaving 9 bases between them. This CDR3 has 16 residues. CDR3 residues: CASSLNTLANTGELFF. Here the CDR3 DNA reads TGTGCCAGCAGCTTAAATACGCTCGCGAACACCGGGGAGCTGTTTTTT.

This sequence joins TRBV19 and TRBJ1-2; 10 bases line up with TRBD1. The germline CDR1 and CDR2 sequences are LNHDA and SQIVND (reference sequence). The CDR3 consists of 13 residues. The ends lost 4 bases at V and 8 bases at J; junction bases unmatched: 4. CDR3 in DNA: TGTGCCAGTAGTACCGGGACAGGGGACGGCTACACCTTC. It translates to CASSTGTGDGYTF.